The 28 T cell receptor beta chains given below trace back to one sample, sequenced in a study of T-cell reconstitution after alpha-beta-depleted transplantation in children. Preparation of the TCRbeta library used unique molecular identifiers. TCRdb reanalysed the PCR reads using MiXCR and keeps one entry per CDR3 protein. The sample gives around 370,000 distinct CDR3 sequences, about a sixth of which show up once; around 43% is in the top ten. Sample: PBMCs, mostly from graft donor cells, taken 360 days after TCRalphabeta/CD19-depleted stem cell transplant. The receptors derive from a male patient aged 2-9 years who had a stem cell transplant for acute lymphoblastic leukemia, so the T cells may come from the graft donor.

The chain joins TRBV15 to TRBJ2-7; D is possibly TRBD2 (5 bases). Germline CDR1 reads LNHNV; CDR2 reads YYDKDF (reference sequence). Trimming took off 5 bases at V and 4 bases at J, with 15 bases between the two ends. The CDR3 spans 14 residues. The CDR3 protein is CATSGEIRGYEQYF. CDR3 in DNA: TGTGCCACCAGCGGGGAAATACGGGGATACGAGCAGTACTTC.

This clonotype was seen many times. This chain joins TRBV4-2 and TRBJ2-1; TRBD2 aligns across 13 bases. Trimming took 4 bases from V and 6 from J; bases not matched to a gene: 3. Germline V lookup: CDR1 LGHNA, CDR2 YNFKEQ. The CDR3 has 15 amino acids. The CDR3 DNA sequence: TGTGCCAGCAGCCTGGGACTAGCGGGAATCAATGAGCAGTTCTTC. Encoded protein: CASSLGLAGINEQFF.

The V and J genes are TRBV11-2 and TRBJ1-1; D is perhaps TRBD1 (6 bases). The CDR3 spans 16 residues. Germline V gene lookup returns CDR1 SGHAT and CDR2 FQNNGV. Trimming shortened V by 6 bases and J by 4 bases, and 21 bases separated the two germline ends. The CDR3 coding sequence is TGTGCCAGCAGACTACCCTTTACAGGGAGAAGCACTGAAGCTTTCTTT. Its protein product is CASRLPFTGRSTEAFF.

The rearrangement joins TRBV12-5 to TRBJ2-1; no clear D gene. V was trimmed by 1 base and J by 1 base, leaving 17 bases between them. Germline values: CDR1 LGHNT, CDR2 FRNRAP. The length of the CDR3 is 18 residues. The CDR3 DNA reads as TGTGCTAGTGGTTTGGCCCACTCAACAAGTCTATCCTACAATGAGCAGTTCTTC. Translating it yields CASGLAHSTSLSYNEQFF. The full variable domain, in which reference TRBV12-5 and TRBJ2-1 provide the parts outside the CDR3, is DARVTQTPRHKVTEMGQEVTMRCQPILGHNTVFWYRQTMMQGLELLAYFRNRAPLDDSGMPKDRFSAEMPDATLATLKIQPSEPRDSAVYFCASGLAHSTSLSYNEQFFGPGTRLTVL.

The chain joins TRBV3-1 to TRBJ1-1; the D is unclear. The ends were cut back, 0 bases at V and 1 base at J, with 9 bases in the middle. In germline, CDR1 is LGHDT, CDR2 YNNKEL (reference sequence). The length of the CDR3 is 15 residues. CDR3 amino acids: CASSQEVVGNTEAFF. In nucleotides, the CDR3 is TGTGCCAGCAGCCAAGAGGTGGTAGGGAACACTGAAGCTTTCTTT.

The chain carries TRBV10-3 and TRBJ2-5; D is possibly TRBD1 or TRBD2 (5 bases each). V lost 10 bases and J lost 4, with 16 bases in between. This CDR3 is 13 amino acids long. CDR1 is ENHRY and CDR2 is SYGVKD in the germline V gene. The DNA of the CDR3 is TGTGCCACCCTGCGGCCTGGGGGAGAGACCCAGTACTTC. This sequence encodes CATLRPGGETQYF.

This clonotype was detected ten times or more. The J gene is TRBJ2-2, the V gene TRBV20-1; 11 bases line up with TRBD2. The V gene's germline CDR1 is DFQATT and CDR2 SNEGSKA (reference sequence). J gave up 4 bases and V 2 bases, and 6 bases lay outside the gene matches. The CDR3 spans 16 residues. The CDR3 nucleotides read TGCAGTGCTAGAATACCGGGACTAGCGGTCACCGGGGAGCTGTTTTTT. Its translation: CSARIPGLAVTGELFF.

The chain employs TRBV29-1 and TRBJ2-7, with D maybe TRBD2 (6 bases). Germline CDR1 SQVTM, CDR2 ANQGSEA. Trimming cost V 2 bases and J 7 bases, with 24 bases left between them. This CDR3 is built from 16 residues. Here the CDR3 reads CSVELRGTGEWGEQYF. The CDR3 DNA is TGCAGCGTTGAACTCCGGGGAACGGGAGAGTGGGGGGAGCAGTACTTC.

The rearrangement links TRBV28 to TRBJ2-1, with 7 bases that match TRBD2. The junction had 9 bases not matched to a gene; V was cut back by 5 bases and J by 2 bases. This CDR3 spans 16 amino acids. Germline-derived CDR1 and CDR2 are MDHEN and SYDVKM. The CDR3 reads CASSVRAGRAYNEQFF. The CDR3 region has the DNA TGTGCCAGCAGTGTCCGAGCGGGGAGGGCCTACAATGAGCAGTTCTTC.

CDR3 in amino acids: CASRKVNYGYTF. DNA for the CDR3: TGTGCCAGCAGGAAGGTTAACTATGGCTACACCTTC. The V and J genes are TRBV7-9 and TRBJ1-2, with unresolved D. V gave up 6 bases and J gave up 1 base, with 6 bases separating them. The CDR3 is 12 amino acids. Per germline, CDR1 SEHNR and CDR2 FQNEAQ (reference sequence).

V and J are TRBV7-6 and TRBJ2-7; D assignment may be TRBD1 or TRBD2 (5 bases each). Per germline, CDR1 SGHVS and CDR2 FNYEAQ. The length of the CDR3 is 15 residues. The V gene lost 1 base and the J gene lost 2 bases, with 12 bases spanning the gap. CDR3 coding DNA: TGTGCCAGCAGCTTAGGGGACGGAGTGCCCTACGAGCAGTACTTC. It codes for CASSLGDGVPYEQYF.

This clonotype came up a few times. The rearrangement joins TRBV9 to TRBJ2-7; D uncertain. Between the trimmed V and J ends, which lost 4 bases and 5 bases, there was a span of 16 bases. This CDR3 has 14 residues. CDR1 SGDLS and CDR2 YYNGEE come from the germline V gene. DNA of the CDR3: TGTGCCAGCAGCTCCGCGGATCATGCCGACGAGCAGTACTTC. Amino acid sequence: CASSSADHADEQYF.

This chain connects TRBV11-1 to TRBJ2-2; D uncertain. The CDR3 has 14 amino acids. Looked up from germline, CDR1 is SGHAT and CDR2 is FQDESV (reference sequence). Trimming pared 6 bases from V and 4 bases from J, leaving 12 bases between. The CDR3 loop reads CASRAQHTTGELFF. CDR3 nucleotides: TGTGCCAGCAGGGCACAGCATACCACCGGGGAGCTGTTTTTT.

The rearrangement joins TRBV11-2 to TRBJ2-5; D uncertain. V gave up 2 bases and J gave up 5 bases, with 9 bases separating them. This CDR3 region has 13 residues. Per the germline V gene, CDR1 is SGHAT and CDR2 is FQNNGV. CDR3 amino acids: CASSLRRSETQYF. The CDR3 DNA sequence: TGTGCCAGCAGCTTACGGCGGAGCGAGACCCAGTACTTC.

This clonotype was counted many times. V usage is TRBV4-2 and J usage is TRBJ2-5; 7 bases are shared with TRBD2. Germline assignment: CDR1 LGHNA and CDR2 YNFKEQ. Trimming removed 4 bases from V and 5 bases from J; junction bases left unmatched: 16. CDR3 length: 17 amino acids. The CDR3, as DNA: TGTGCCAGCAGCCCGGGGGAGGGCCCTCTCTGGGGGGAGACCCAGTACTTC. Translating it yields CASSPGEGPLWGETQYF.

The chain employs TRBV14 and TRBJ2-3; 13 positions match TRBD2. V gave up 0 bases and J gave up 2 bases; unmatched junction bases: 14. This CDR3 has 21 residues. The germline V gene has CDR1 SGHDN and CDR2 FVKESK. The CDR3 loop reads CASSQDGRQGGLAGTTDTQYF. DNA of the CDR3: TGTGCCAGCAGCCAAGATGGGCGACAGGGGGGACTAGCGGGGACCACAGATACGCAGTATTTT.

This clonotype was found many times. V is TRBV12-3 or TRBV12-4 and J is TRBJ2-7, with D hard to call. The CDR3 runs to 12 residues. Trimming removed 4 bases from V and 4 bases from J, with 8 bases in between. The chain's CDR3 is CASSSRPYEQYF. CDR3 coding DNA: TGTGCCAGCAGTTCCCGTCCGTACGAGCAGTACTTC.

The V call is TRBV28, the J call TRBJ2-5, with 7 bases aligning to TRBD2. The CDR3 sequence is 14 residues long. Germline-derived CDR1 and CDR2 are MDHEN and SYDVKM. Trimming at V came to 3 bases and at J to 5 bases, leaving 6 bases not matched to a gene. The CDR3 here is CASSFGGSHETQYF. DNA for the CDR3: TGTGCCAGCAGTTTCGGCGGGAGTCATGAGACCCAGTACTTC.

The chain links TRBV7-9 to TRBJ1-1, with D uncertain. The CDR3 runs 13 residues. V was trimmed by 3 bases and J by 4 bases, leaving 9 bases between them. CDR1 SEHNR and CDR2 FQNEAQ come from the germline V gene (reference sequence). The CDR3 coding sequence is TGTGCCAGCAGCTTCGAAGGGCGCACTGAAGCTTTCTTT. Protein product: CASSFEGRTEAFF.

This clonotype has only a few counts. V and J are TRBV6-2 or TRBV6-3 and TRBJ2-1, with unresolved D. Germline V gene lookup returns CDR1 MNHEY and CDR2 SVGEGT. CDR3 length: 11 residues. Trimming pared 5 bases from V and 9 bases from J, leaving 8 bases between. The CDR3: CASSDAFEQFF. In DNA, the CDR3 is TGTGCCAGCAGTGACGCTTTTGAGCAGTTCTTC.

In its sample, this clonotype was seen a few times. The V call is TRBV6-5, the J call TRBJ2-2; tentative D call: TRBD2 (6 bases). V gave up 0 bases and J gave up 0 bases, with 8 bases separating them. The CDR3 has 16 residues. The germline CDR1 and CDR2 sequences are MNHEY and SVGAGI. As DNA, the CDR3 is TGTGCCAGCAGTTACTCGGCGGGGACGAACACCGGGGAGCTGTTTTTT. It encodes CASSYSAGTNTGELFF.

CDR3 sequence reads: CAWSVGQGSNEQFF. The CDR3 DNA is TGTGCCTGGAGTGTAGGACAGGGATCTAATGAGCAGTTCTTC. This chain uses TRBV30 with TRBJ2-1; TRBD1 matches 8 bases. Germline CDR1 is GTSNPN and CDR2 is SVGIG (reference sequence). Trimming took 0 bases from V and 7 from J; bases not matched to a gene: 5. The CDR3 spans 14 residues.

The chain links TRBV5-1 to TRBJ2-7; no reliable D call. V shed 2 bases and J shed 3 bases, with 24 bases lying between them. Germline values: CDR1 SGHRS, CDR2 YFSETQ. The CDR3 runs to 18 residues. The CDR3 spells CASSFGRANLLRSYEQYF. The CDR3 nucleotides read TGCGCCAGCAGCTTCGGTCGGGCGAATCTTCTTCGGAGCTACGAGCAGTACTTC.

This clonotype was picked up a small number of times. The V and J genes are TRBV4-3 and TRBJ2-1; 9 bases are a match to TRBD2. The germline V gene has CDR1 LGHNA and CDR2 YSLEER. CDR3 size: 15 residues. The junction had 3 bases not matched to a gene; V was cut back by 2 bases and J by 4 bases. This CDR3 reads CASSQRLADYNEQFF. Here the CDR3 DNA reads TGCGCCAGCAGCCAACGACTAGCGGATTACAATGAGCAGTTCTTC.

This clonotype was observed a few times. The chain combines TRBV27 with TRBJ2-7; D not certain. Trimming cost V 6 bases and J 2 bases, with 14 bases left between them. The germline V gene encodes CDR1 MNHEY and CDR2 SMNVEV (reference sequence). The CDR3 loop spans 14 amino acids. CDR3 sequence (DNA): TGTGCCAGCAGAACTGCGCATGGCCCCTACGAGCAGTACTTC. Protein product: CASRTAHGPYEQYF.

The table lists this clonotype with many counts. The chain is built from TRBV9 and TRBJ1-3; D remains ambiguous. Trimming took 0 bases from V and 0 from J, leaving 10 bases between them. The germline CDR1 and CDR2 sequences are SGDLS and YYNGEE. The CDR3 sequence is 16 residues long. The CDR3 protein is CASSVEGWSSGNTIYF. The CDR3 DNA is TGTGCCAGCAGCGTAGAAGGTTGGAGCTCTGGAAACACCATATATTTT.

V gene TRBV25-1 combines with J gene TRBJ2-1; weak D call: TRBD1 (6 bases). CDR1 and CDR2 from the germline V gene are MGHDK and SYGVNS. The CDR3 runs to 15 residues. Trimming took off 6 bases at V and 6 bases at J, with 18 bases between the two ends. The CDR3 sequence: CASSDRPRWGNEQFF. CDR3 DNA sequence: TGTGCCAGCAGCGACAGGCCCCGCTGGGGCAATGAGCAGTTCTTC.

This clonotype was counted a few times. V gene TRBV28 combines with J gene TRBJ2-1; 8 nucleotides agree with TRBD2. J lost 3 bases, V lost 5 bases, and 9 bases had no gene match. This CDR3 comprises 16 residues. Germline V gene lookup returns CDR1 MDHEN and CDR2 SYDVKM. CDR3 sequence (DNA): TGTGCCAGCAGTCCTATGAGCGGGAGATACTACAATGAGCAGTTCTTC. It specifies CASSPMSGRYYNEQFF.